The entry that follows covers one T cell receptor (beta chain) sequence. This record belongs to a study of technical replicates of blood from a handful of donors. The length of the CDR3 is 13 residues. Trimming pared 5 bases from V and 2 bases from J, leaving 10 bases between. Per the germline V gene, CDR1 is SGHTA and CDR2 is FQGTGA. Assay: immunoSEQ multiplex PCR; the TCRdb copy retains only in-frame clones and omits some. The sample lists 65,000 to 90,000 clones, over 90% occurring once. The chain has TRBV7-3 and TRBJ2-7; tentative D call: TRBD1 (6 bases). Material for sequencing was T cells isolated from PBMCs. This TCR was sampled from a human donor in good health. CDR3 loop: CASSRGGAYEQYF. The CDR3 DNA is TGTGCCAGCAGCAGAGGGGGTGCCTACGAGCAGTACTTC.